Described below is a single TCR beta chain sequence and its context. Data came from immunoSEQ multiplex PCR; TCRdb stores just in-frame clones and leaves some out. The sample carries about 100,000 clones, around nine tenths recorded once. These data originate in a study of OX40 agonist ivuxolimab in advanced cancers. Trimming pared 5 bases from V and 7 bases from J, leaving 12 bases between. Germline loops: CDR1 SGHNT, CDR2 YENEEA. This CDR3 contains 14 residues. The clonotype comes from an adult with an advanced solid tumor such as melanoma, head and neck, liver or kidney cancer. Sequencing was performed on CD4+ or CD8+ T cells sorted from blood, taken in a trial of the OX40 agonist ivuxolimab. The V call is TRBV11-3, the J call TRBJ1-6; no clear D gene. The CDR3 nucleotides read TGTGCCAGCAGCGCCACACGGACGAATTCACCCCTCCACTTT. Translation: CASSATRTNSPLHF.